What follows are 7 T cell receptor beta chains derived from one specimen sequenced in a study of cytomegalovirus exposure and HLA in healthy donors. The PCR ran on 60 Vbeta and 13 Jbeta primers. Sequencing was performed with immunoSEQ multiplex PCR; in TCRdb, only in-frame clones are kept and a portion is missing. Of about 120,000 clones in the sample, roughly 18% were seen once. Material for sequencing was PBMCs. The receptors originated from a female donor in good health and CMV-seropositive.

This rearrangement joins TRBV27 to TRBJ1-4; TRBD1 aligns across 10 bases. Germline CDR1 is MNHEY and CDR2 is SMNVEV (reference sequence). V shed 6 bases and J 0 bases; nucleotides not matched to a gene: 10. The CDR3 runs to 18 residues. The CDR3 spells CASRPTGTGVATNEKLFF. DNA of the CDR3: TGTGCCAGCAGACCAACCGGGACAGGGGTTGCAACTAATGAAAAACTGTTTTTT.

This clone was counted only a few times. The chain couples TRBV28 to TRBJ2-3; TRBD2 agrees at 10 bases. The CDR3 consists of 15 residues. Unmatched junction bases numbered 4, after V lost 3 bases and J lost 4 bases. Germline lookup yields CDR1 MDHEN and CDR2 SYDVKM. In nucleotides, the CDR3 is TGTGCCAGCAGTTTCCCAGCGGGGGGGGCAGATACGCAGTATTTT. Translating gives CASSFPAGGADTQYF. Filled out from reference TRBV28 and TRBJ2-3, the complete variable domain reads DVKVTQSSRYLVKRTGEKVFLECVQDMDHENMFWYRQDPGLGLRLIYFSYDVKMKEKGDIPEGYSVSREKKERFSLILESASTNQTSMYLCASSFPAGGADTQYFGPGTRLTVL.

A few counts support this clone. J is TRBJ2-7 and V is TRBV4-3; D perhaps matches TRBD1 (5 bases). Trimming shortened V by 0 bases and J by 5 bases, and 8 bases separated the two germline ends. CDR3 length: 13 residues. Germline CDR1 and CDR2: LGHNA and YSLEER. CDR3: CASSQDREDEQYF. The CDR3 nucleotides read TGCGCCAGCAGCCAAGACAGGGAAGACGAGCAGTACTTC.

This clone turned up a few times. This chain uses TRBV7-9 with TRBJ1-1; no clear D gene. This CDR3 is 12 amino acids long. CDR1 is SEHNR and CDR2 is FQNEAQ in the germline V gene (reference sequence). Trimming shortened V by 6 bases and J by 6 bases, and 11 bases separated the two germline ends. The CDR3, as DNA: TGTGCCAGCAGACAAAATGAGGCTGAAGCTTTCTTT. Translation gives CASRQNEAEAFF. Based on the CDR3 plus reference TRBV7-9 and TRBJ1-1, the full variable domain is DTGVSQNPRHKITKRGQNVTFRCDPISEHNRLYWYRQTLGQGPEFLTYFQNEAQLEKSRLLSDRFSAERPKGSFSTLEIQRTEQGDSAMYLCASRQNEAEAFFGQGTRLTVV.

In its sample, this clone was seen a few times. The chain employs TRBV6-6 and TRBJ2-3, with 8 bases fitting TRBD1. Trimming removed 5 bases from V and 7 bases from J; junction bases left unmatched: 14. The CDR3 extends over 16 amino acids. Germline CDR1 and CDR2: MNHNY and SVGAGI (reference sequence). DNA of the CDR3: TGTGCCAGCAGTCCCGGGGAGGACAGGGACGCGTATACGCAGTATTTT. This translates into CASSPGEDRDAYTQYF.

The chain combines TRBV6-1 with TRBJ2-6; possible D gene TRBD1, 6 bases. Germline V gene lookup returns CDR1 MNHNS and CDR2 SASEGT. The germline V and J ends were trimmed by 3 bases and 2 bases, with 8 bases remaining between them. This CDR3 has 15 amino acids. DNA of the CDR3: TGTGCCAGCAGTGAGCAGGGGCCTGGGGCCAACGTCCTGACTTTC. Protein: CASSEQGPGANVLTF.

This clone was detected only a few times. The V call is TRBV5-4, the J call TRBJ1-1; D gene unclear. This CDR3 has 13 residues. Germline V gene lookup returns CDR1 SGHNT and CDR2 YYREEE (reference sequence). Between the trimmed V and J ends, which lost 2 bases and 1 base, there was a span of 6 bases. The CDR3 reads CASSFDTNTEAFF. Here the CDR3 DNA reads TGTGCCAGCAGCTTTGACACGAACACTGAAGCTTTCTTT. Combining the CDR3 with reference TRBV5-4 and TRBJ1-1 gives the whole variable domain ETGVTQSPTHLIKTRGQQVTLRCSSQSGHNTVSWYQQALGQGPQFIFQYYREEENGRGNFPPRFSGLQFPNYSSELNVNALELDDSALYLCASSFDTNTEAFFGQGTRLTVV.